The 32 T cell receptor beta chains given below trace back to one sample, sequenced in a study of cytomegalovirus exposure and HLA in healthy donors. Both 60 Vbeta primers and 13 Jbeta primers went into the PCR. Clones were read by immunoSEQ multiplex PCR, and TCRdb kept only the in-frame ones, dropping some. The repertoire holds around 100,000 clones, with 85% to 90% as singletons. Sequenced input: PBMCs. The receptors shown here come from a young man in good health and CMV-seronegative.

CDR3 nucleotides: TGTGCCAGAAGCTTGGGAGGGGGCACCTACGAGCAGTACTTC. The encoded protein is CARSLGGGTYEQYF. The chain recombines TRBV5-3 with TRBJ2-7, with 7 bases identical to TRBD1. TRBV5-3 counts as an open reading frame of uncertain function. With V trimmed by 0 bases and J by 2 bases, 2 bases remained unmatched. The CDR3 covers 14 residues.

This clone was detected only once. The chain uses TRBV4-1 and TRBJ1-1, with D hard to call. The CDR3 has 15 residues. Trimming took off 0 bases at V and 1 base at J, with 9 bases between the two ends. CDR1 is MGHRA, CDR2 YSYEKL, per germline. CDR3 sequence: CASSQDQAGNTEAFF. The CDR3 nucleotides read TGCGCCAGCAGCCAAGATCAGGCAGGGAACACTGAAGCTTTCTTT.

The CDR3 region has the DNA TGTGCCATCAGTGAAGCGGGAGGACAAGAGACCCAGTACTTC. Translation: CAISEAGGQETQYF. The chain has TRBV10-3 and TRBJ2-5, with 9 bases lining up with TRBD2. The J segment lost 2 bases and the V segment lost 3 bases, leaving 1 base of the junction unmatched. The CDR3 covers 14 residues. CDR1 is ENHRY, CDR2 SYGVKD, per germline.

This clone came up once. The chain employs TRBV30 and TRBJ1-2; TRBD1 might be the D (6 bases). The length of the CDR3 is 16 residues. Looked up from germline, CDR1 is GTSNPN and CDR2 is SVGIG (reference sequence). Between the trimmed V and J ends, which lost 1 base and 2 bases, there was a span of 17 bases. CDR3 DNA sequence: TGTGCCTGGAGTGCGACCTGGACAGCTAAGAACTATGGCTACACCTTC. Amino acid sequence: CAWSATWTAKNYGYTF.

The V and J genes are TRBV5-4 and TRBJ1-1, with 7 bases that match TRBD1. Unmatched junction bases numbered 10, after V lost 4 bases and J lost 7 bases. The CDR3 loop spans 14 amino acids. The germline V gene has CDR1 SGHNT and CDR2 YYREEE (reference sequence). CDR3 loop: CASSLWTGGSEAFF. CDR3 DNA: TGTGCCAGCAGCCTCTGGACAGGAGGGAGTGAAGCTTTCTTT.

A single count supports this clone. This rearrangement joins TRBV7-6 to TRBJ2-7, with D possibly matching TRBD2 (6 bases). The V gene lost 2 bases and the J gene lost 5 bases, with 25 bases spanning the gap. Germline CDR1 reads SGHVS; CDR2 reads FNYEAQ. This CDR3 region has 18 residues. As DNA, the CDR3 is TGTGCCAGCAGCTTACGGCGGAGGGAGGCTCAAGGTAACCACGAGCAGTACTTC. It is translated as CASSLRRREAQGNHEQYF.

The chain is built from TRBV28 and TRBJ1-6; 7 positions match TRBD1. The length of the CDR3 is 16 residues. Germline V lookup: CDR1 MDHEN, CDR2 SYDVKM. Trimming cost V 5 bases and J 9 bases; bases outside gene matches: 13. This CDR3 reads CASSAVDRILFSPLHF. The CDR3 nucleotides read TGTGCCAGCAGTGCCGTGGACAGGATCCTATTTTCACCCCTCCACTTT.

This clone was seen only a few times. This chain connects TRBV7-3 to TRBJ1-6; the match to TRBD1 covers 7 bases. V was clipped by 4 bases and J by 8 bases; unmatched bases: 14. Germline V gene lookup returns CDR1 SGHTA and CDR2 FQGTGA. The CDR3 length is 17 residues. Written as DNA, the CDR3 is TGTGCCAGCAGCTCACACAGGGGACCCTCCTCGGATTCACCCCTCCACTTT. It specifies CASSSHRGPSSDSPLHF.

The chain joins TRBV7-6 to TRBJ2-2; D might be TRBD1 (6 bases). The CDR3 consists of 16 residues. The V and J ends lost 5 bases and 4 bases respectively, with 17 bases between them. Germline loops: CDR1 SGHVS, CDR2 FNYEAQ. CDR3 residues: CASSIQGNLGTGELFF. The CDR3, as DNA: TGTGCCAGCAGCATACAGGGTAATCTTGGCACCGGGGAGCTGTTTTTT.

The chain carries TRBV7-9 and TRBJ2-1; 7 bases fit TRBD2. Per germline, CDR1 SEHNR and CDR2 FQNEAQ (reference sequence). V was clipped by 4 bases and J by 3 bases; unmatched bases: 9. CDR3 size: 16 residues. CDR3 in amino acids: CASSSTGTMGYNEQFF. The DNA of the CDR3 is TGTGCCAGCAGCTCTACCGGGACTATGGGCTACAATGAGCAGTTCTTC.

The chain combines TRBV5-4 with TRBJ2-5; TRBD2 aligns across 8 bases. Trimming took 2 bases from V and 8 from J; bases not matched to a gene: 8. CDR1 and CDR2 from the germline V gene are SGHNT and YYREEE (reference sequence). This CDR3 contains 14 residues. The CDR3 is CASSFPGTRETQYF. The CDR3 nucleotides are TGTGCCAGCAGCTTCCCCGGGACTAGGGAAACCCAGTACTTC.

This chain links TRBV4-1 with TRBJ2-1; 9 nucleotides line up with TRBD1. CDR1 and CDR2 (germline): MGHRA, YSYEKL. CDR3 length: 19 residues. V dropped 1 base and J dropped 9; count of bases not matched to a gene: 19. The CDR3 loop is CASSQGGTGLLGWLTEQFF. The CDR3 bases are TGCGCCAGCAGCCAAGGCGGGACAGGGCTTCTCGGATGGCTTACTGAGCAGTTCTTC.

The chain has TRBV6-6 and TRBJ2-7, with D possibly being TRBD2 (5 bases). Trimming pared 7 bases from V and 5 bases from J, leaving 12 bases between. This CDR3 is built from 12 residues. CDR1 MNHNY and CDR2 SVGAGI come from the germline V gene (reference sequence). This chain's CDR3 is CASTTGLDEQYF. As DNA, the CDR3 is TGTGCCAGCACCACTGGACTGGACGAGCAGTACTTC.

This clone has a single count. The CDR3 DNA follows: TGTGCCAGCAGCGTAGTGTCTACAGATACGCAGTATTTT. Translating it yields CASSVVSTDTQYF. The chain carries TRBV9 and TRBJ2-3; D uncertain. Deletions cut 0 bases from V and 3 bases from J, with 5 bases between. The germline CDR1 and CDR2 sequences are SGDLS and YYNGEE. The CDR3 has 13 residues.

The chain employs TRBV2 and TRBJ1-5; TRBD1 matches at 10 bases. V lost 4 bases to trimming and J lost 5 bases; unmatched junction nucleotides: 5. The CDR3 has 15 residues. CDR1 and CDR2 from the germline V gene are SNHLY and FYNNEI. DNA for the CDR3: TGTGCCAGCAGTGCTGTCGGGACAGGGGATCAGCCCCAGCATTTT. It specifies CASSAVGTGDQPQHF.

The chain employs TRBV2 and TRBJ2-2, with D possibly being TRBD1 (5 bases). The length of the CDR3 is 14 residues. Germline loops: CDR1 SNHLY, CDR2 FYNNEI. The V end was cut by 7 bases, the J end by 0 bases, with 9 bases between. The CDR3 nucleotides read TGTGCCAGCAAAGGGGAAGCGAACACCGGGGAGCTGTTTTTT. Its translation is CASKGEANTGELFF.

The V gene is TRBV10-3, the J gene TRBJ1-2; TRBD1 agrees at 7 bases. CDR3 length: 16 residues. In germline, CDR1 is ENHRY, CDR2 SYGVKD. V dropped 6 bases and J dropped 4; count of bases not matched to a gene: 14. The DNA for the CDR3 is TGTGCCATCAGGGGGACAGTGTCCAACGGGGGCTATGGCTACACCTTC. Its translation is CAIRGTVSNGGYGYTF.

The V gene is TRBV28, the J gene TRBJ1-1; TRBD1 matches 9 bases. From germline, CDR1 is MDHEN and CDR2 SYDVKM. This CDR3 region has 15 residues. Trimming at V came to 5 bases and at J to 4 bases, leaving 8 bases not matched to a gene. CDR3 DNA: TGTGCCAGCAGTATACAGGGGGCGCGTACCACTGAAGCTTTCTTT. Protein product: CASSIQGARTTEAFF. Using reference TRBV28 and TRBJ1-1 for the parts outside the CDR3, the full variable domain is DVKVTQSSRYLVKRTGEKVFLECVQDMDHENMFWYRQDPGLGLRLIYFSYDVKMKEKGDIPEGYSVSREKKERFSLILESASTNQTSMYLCASSIQGARTTEAFFGQGTRLTVV.

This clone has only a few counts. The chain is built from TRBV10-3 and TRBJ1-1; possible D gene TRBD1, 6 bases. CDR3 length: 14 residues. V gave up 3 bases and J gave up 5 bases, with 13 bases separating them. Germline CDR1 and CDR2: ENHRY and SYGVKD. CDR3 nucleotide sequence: TGTGCCATCAGTGACCGGAGAGGGGGAACTGAAGCTTTCTTT. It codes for CAISDRRGGTEAFF.

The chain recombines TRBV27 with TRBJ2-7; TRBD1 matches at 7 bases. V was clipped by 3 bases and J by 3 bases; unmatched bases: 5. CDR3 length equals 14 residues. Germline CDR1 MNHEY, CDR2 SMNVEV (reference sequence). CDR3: CASSFGTAVYEQYF. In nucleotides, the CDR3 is TGTGCCAGCAGTTTTGGGACAGCAGTCTACGAGCAGTACTTC.

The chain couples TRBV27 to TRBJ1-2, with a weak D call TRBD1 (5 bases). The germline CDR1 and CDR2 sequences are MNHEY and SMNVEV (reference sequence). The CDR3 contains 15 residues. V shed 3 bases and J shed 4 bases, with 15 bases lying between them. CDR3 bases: TGTGCCAGCAGTTTTAGAGGGGACTCTTCCTATGGCTACACCTTC. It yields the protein CASSFRGDSSYGYTF.

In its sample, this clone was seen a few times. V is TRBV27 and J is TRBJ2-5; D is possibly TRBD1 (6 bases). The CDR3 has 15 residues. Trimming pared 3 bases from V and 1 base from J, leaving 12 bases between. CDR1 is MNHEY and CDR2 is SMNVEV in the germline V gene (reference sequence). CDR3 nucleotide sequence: TGTGCCAGCAGTTTTTCCTGGACAGCCCAAGAGACCCAGTACTTC. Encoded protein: CASSFSWTAQETQYF.

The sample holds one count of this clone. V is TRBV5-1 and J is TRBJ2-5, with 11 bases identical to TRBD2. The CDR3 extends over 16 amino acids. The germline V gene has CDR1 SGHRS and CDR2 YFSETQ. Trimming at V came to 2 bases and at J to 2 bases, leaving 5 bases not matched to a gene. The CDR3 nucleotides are TGCGCCAGCAGCTTCCGACTAGCGGGGTCGCAAGAGACCCAGTACTTC. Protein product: CASSFRLAGSQETQYF. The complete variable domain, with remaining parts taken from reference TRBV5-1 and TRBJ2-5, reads KAGVTQTPRYLIKTRGQQVTLSCSPISGHRSVSWYQQTPGQGLQFLFEYFSETQRNKGNFPGRFSGRQFSNSRSEMNVSTLELGDSALYLCASSFRLAGSQETQYFGPGTRLLVL.

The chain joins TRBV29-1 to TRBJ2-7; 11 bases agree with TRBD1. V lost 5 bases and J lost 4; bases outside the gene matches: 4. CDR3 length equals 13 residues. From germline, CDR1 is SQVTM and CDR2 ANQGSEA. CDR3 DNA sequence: TGCAGCGTTAGTCGGGACAGGGGGTACGAGCAGTACTTC. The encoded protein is CSVSRDRGYEQYF.

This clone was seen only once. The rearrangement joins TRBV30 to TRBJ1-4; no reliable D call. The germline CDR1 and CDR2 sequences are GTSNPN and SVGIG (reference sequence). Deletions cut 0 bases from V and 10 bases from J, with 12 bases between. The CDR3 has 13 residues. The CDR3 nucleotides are TGTGCCTGGAGTGTACGGGAGGTTGTAAAACTGTTTTTT. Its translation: CAWSVREVVKLFF.

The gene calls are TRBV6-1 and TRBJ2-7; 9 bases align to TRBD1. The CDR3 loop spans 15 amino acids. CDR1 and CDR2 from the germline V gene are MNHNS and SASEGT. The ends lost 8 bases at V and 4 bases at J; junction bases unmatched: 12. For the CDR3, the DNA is TGTGCCAGCGGCCATACCGGGACAGGGATGTACGAGCAGTACTTC. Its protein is CASGHTGTGMYEQYF.

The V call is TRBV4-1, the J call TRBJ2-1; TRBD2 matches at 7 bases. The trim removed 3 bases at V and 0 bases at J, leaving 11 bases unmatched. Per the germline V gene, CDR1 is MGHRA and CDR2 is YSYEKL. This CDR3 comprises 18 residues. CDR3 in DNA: TGCGCCAGCAGCCACTTTAGGAGCGGGGTAAGCTCCTACAATGAGCAGTTCTTC. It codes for CASSHFRSGVSSYNEQFF.

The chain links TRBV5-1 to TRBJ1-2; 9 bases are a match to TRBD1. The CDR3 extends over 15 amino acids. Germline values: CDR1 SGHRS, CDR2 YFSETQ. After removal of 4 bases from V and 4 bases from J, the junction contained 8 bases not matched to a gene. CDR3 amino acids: CASSRTGELAYGYTF. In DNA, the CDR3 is TGCGCCAGCAGCCGGACAGGGGAACTCGCCTATGGCTACACCTTC.

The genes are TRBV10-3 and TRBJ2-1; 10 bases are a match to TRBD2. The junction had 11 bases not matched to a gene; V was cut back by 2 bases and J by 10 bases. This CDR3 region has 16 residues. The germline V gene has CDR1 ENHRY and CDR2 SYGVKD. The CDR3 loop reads CAISEGATSGYTEQFF. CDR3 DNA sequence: TGTGCCATCAGTGAGGGAGCGACTAGCGGGTACACGGAGCAGTTCTTC.

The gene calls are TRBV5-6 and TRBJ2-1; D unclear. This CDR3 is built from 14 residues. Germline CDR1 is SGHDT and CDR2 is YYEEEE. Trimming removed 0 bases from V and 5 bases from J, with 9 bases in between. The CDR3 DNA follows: TGTGCCAGCAGCTTGGAAGCGCCGGACAATGAGCAGTTCTTC. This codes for CASSLEAPDNEQFF.

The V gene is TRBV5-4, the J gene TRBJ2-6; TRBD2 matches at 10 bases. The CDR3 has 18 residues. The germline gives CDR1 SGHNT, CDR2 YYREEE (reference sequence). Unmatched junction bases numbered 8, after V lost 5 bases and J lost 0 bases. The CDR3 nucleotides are TGTGCCAGCAGTTATCCGGGACTAGCGTCCTCTGGGGCCAACGTCCTGACTTTC. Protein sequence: CASSYPGLASSGANVLTF.

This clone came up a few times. The CDR3 sequence: CASSLGQIGEQYF. As DNA, the CDR3 is TGTGCCAGCAGCTTAGGACAAATTGGCGAGCAGTACTTC. The V gene is TRBV11-3, the J gene TRBJ2-5; no reliable D call. The J call is uncertain, as TRBJ2-7 better fits the DNA end. Germline assignment: CDR1 SGHNT and CDR2 YENEEA. The CDR3 loop spans 13 amino acids.